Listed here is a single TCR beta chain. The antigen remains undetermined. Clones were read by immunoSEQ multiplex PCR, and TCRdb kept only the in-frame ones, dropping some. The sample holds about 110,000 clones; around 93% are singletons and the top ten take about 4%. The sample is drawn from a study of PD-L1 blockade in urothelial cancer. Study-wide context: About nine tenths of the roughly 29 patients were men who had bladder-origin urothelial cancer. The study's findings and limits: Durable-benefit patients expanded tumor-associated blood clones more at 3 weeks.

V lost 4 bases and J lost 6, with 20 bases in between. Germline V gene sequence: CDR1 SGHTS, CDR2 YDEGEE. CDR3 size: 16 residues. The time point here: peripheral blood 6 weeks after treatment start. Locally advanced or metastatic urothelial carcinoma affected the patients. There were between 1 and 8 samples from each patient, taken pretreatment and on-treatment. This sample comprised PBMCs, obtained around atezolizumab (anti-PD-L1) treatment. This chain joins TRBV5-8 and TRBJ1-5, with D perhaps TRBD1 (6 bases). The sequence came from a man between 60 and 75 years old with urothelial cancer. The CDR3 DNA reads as TGTGCCAGCAGCCCAGGGTCAACAGGGTTATTTCAGCCCCAGCATTTT. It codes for CASSPGSTGLFQPQHF.